The rows below give T cell receptor beta chains drawn from one sample of a study of blood T cells in healthy people across ages. TCRdb analysed the 5' RACE reads with MiXCR anew, one entry per CDR3 protein. The table lists some 1.5 million distinct CDR3 sequences, roughly 27% of them singletons. The sequenced material came from blood. All receptors come from a young woman in good health. Each CDR3 is given with its conserved first and last residue. D genes are given only for firm matches. For some rows the clone size is stated as once, few or many, or as a class when expanded; others skip it.

D gene	clone size	J gene	V gene	CDR3 DNA	CDR3 protein
TRBD1	-	TRBJ2-1	TRBV27	TGTGTCAGCAGAATAGTGGTAGACAGGGGTTCCTACAATGAGCAGTTCTTC	CVSRIVVDRGSYNEQFF
TRBD2	few	TRBJ2-7	TRBV6-6	TGTGCCAGCAGCCCGAGACTAGCGGGACTGGGCGAGCAGTACTTC	CASSPRLAGLGEQYF
TRBD1	-	TRBJ1-2	TRBV5-1	TGCGCCAGCAGGTCCGGGACAGGGCCCTATGGCTACACCTTC	CASRSGTGPYGYTF
-	-	TRBJ1-1	TRBV20-1	TGCAGTGCTGGGCGGGGAGACACTGAAGCTTTCTTT	CSAGRGDTEAFF
-	-	TRBJ1-2	TRBV5-1	TGCGCCAGCAGGGAGGGAAACGTGGATGGCTTCACCTTC	CASREGNVDGFTF
-	-	TRBJ2-1	TRBV20-1	TGCAGTGCTAGAGGGGATCGACGTTCCTACAATGAGCAGTTCTTC	CSARGDRRSYNEQFF
TRBD2	many	TRBJ2-7	TRBV29-1	TGCAGCGTTTTGGACCGGGGGGGCTACGAGCAGTACTTC	CSVLDRGGYEQYF
TRBD2	few	TRBJ2-3	TRBV20-1	TGCAGTGCTAGCTGGCAGCGGGAAGGAGAAGATACGCAGTATTTT	CSASWQREGEDTQYF
TRBD1	-	TRBJ1-5	TRBV6-6	TGTGCCAGCAGGGGGGGACAGTTTAGCAATCAGCCCCAGCATTTT	CASRGGQFSNQPQHF
-	-	TRBJ2-3	TRBV3-1	TGTGCCAGCAGCCTCTTAGATGAAGATACGCAGTATTTT	CASSLLDEDTQYF
-	-	TRBJ1-2	TRBV7-2	TGTGCCAGCAGCGGATATATGAACAGGGGCTACACCTTC	CASSGYMNRGYTF
-	once	TRBJ2-5	TRBV11-2	TGTGCCAGCAGCTTCGCCCCTGGGACGACCTCCCACAAGCAGTACTTC	CASSFAPGTTSHKQYF
-	few	TRBJ2-5	TRBV7-2	TGTGCCAGCAGCTTAGTGAGTAGACGGTCCAACCAAGAGACCCAGTACTTC	CASSLVSRRSNQETQYF
TRBD1	few	TRBJ2-3	TRBV6-5	TGTGCCGGCAGTTCCCCCAGGGGGCTTGGAGATACGCAGTATTTT	CAGSSPRGLGDTQYF
-	few	TRBJ2-5	TRBV2	TGTGCCAGCAGTGATCACGGGGGAGAGACCCAGTACTTC	CASSDHGGETQYF
-	few	TRBJ1-1	TRBV28	TGTGCCAGCAGTTCCCGGGCGGGTAAGGCTTTCTTT	CASSSRAGKAFF
-	-	TRBJ1-5	TRBV3-1	TGTGCCAGCAGTAAAAGAGGCGGGGGCGAGGCCCAGCATTTT	CASSKRGGGEAQHF
-	few	TRBJ1-2	TRBV20-1	TGCAGTGTCAGCCGCAGCTCTGGCTACACCTTC	CSVSRSSGYTF
-	-	TRBJ1-1	TRBV7-9	TGTGCCAGTGGAGGGGACGCTGAAGCTTTCTTT	CASGGDAEAFF
-	-	TRBJ2-3	TRBV29-1	TGCAGCGTCCAACGGGCAACCGGCCCAGGAGATACGCAGTATTTT	CSVQRATGPGDTQYF
TRBD2	-	TRBJ2-5	TRBV12-3/TRBV12-4	TGTGCCAGCAGTGGAGGACTAGCGGGAGCACAGACCCAGTACTTC	CASSGGLAGAQTQYF
-	once	TRBJ2-7	TRBV20-1	TGCAGTGCTAGCCTCAGGGTTTCCCACGAGCAGTACTTC	CSASLRVSHEQYF
TRBD2	-	TRBJ2-1	TRBV7-6	TGTGCCAGCAGCTACCGGACTAGCGGATTATACAATGAGCAGTTCTTC	CASSYRTSGLYNEQFF
-	few	TRBJ1-5	TRBV2	TGTGCCAGCAGTGAACATGGAACAGGCGGCCAGCCCCAGCATTTT	CASSEHGTGGQPQHF
TRBD1	once	TRBJ1-1	TRBV5-1	TGCGCCAGCAGGAGGGACAGGGACCGGCTAGAAGCTTTCTTT	CASRRDRDRLEAFF
-	-	TRBJ1-1	TRBV29-1	TGCAGCGCTACGTTGCGGGCTGGAGCTTTCTTT	CSATLRAGAFF
-	few	TRBJ1-1	TRBV7-2	TGTGCCAGCAACCAGGACGGGTACACTGAAGCTTTCTTT	CASNQDGYTEAFF
-	-	TRBJ2-5	TRBV11-2	TGTGCCAGCAGCGTCGAGCGTGTGGAGACCCAGTACTTC	CASSVERVETQYF
-	once	TRBJ1-1	TRBV6-5	TGTGCCAGCACCACCCCGAAGGGGTTGAACACTGAAGCTTTCTTT	CASTTPKGLNTEAFF
TRBD2	-	TRBJ2-4	TRBV3-1	TGTGCCAGCAGCCATCCGGGACTAGACAACAATGAGCAGTACTTC	CASSHPGLDNNEQYF
TRBD2	many	TRBJ2-7	TRBV20-1	TGCAGTGCTCCGACTAGCGGGAATCCTGGCTACGAGCAGTACTTC	CSAPTSGNPGYEQYF
TRBD1	-	TRBJ1-2	TRBV20-1	TGCAGTGCTAGAGACCGGGACAGGGGCCTCTATGGCTGCACCTTC	CSARDRDRGLYGCTF
-	-	TRBJ1-5	TRBV7-9	TGTGCCAGCAGCTTAGCGGGGCCTCAGCCCCAGCATTTT	CASSLAGPQPQHF
-	-	TRBJ1-6	TRBV13	TGTGCCAGCAGCGGAGGGACGAGTTCCTATAATTCACCCCTCCACTTT	CASSGGTSSYNSPLHF
-	-	TRBJ2-5	TRBV5-1	TGCGCCAGCAGTCCCTCCCGACAGGCGGCGGAGACCCAGTACTTC	CASSPSRQAAETQYF
-	many	TRBJ2-5	TRBV6-2/TRBV6-3	TGTGCCAGCAGTTTGGCAGCATCCCAAGAGACCCAGTACTTC	CASSLAASQETQYF
TRBD1	-	TRBJ2-5	TRBV15	TGTGCCACCAGCAGAGACGGCGCAGGGGGCGCGGAGACCCAGTACTTC	CATSRDGAGGAETQYF
TRBD2	few	TRBJ2-3	TRBV7-9	TGTGCCAGCAGCCCCCGGACTAGCCTCACAGATACGCAGTATTTT	CASSPRTSLTDTQYF
-	many	TRBJ2-4	TRBV20-1	TGCAGTGCTAGGGACAGACTTTCCCCCACCGACATTCAGTACTTC	CSARDRLSPTDIQYF
-	-	TRBJ2-5	TRBV24-1	TGTGCCCCAAGAGGGGTTGGGGAGACCCAGTACTTC	CAPRGVGETQYF
TRBD1	once	TRBJ2-7	TRBV5-1	TGCGCCAGCAGCTCTGAAGACAGGGCCGCCTACGAGCAGTACTTC	CASSSEDRAAYEQYF
TRBD1	-	TRBJ2-1	TRBV28	TGTGCCAGCAGAGACAGGGCCGCCTACAATGAGCAGTTCTTC	CASRDRAAYNEQFF
TRBD1	many	TRBJ2-7	TRBV29-1	TGCAGCGTTGAGGTGCAGGACAGGGACTACGAGCAGTACTTC	CSVEVQDRDYEQYF
-	-	TRBJ2-4	TRBV27	TGTGCCAGCAGTCCAGGAGGGAGGCCAGCCAAAGACATTCAGTACTTC	CASSPGGRPAKDIQYF
-	many	TRBJ1-1	TRBV7-9	TGTGCCAGCAGCTTGGGGCCAACGAACACTGAAGCTTTCTTT	CASSLGPTNTEAFF
-	-	TRBJ1-6	TRBV30	TGTGCCTGGAGTGGGGAGACACGGCTCTCCTTTAATTCACCCCTCCACTTT	CAWSGETRLSFNSPLHF
-	few	TRBJ1-2	TRBV20-1	TGCAGTGCGAGAAGCGGGGGGCGAATTGGCTACACCTTC	CSARSGGRIGYTF
TRBD1	-	TRBJ1-6	TRBV7-2	TGTGCCAGCAGCCATAGACAGGGGACGGACACTTATAATTCACCCCTCCACTTT	CASSHRQGTDTYNSPLHF